Listed here is a single T cell receptor (beta chain). Some clones are missing from TCRdb's copy, which holds only in-frame ones; the method was immunoSEQ multiplex PCR. The sample holds under 650,000 clones, about 96% seen once. V was clipped by 5 bases and J by 6 bases, with 23 bases between them. Germline CDR1 SGHTA, CDR2 FQGNSA. The CDR3 is made up of 16 amino acids. This entry is derived from a study of shared clonotypes between healthy human individuals. Across the whole study: Donors had three CD4 naive, three CD4 memory, two CD8 naive and one CD8 memory plate apiece.

The chain uses TRBV7-2 and TRBJ2-7, with D perhaps TRBD1 (6 bases). The clonotype comes from a woman in her thirties in good health. Material for sequencing was naive CD4+ T cells sorted from blood. Subset described: CD45RA+ positively selected. This CDR3 reads CASSPYRERQGGEQYF. The DNA of the CDR3 is TGTGCCAGCAGCCCGTACAGGGAAAGGCAGGGCGGCGAGCAGTACTTC.